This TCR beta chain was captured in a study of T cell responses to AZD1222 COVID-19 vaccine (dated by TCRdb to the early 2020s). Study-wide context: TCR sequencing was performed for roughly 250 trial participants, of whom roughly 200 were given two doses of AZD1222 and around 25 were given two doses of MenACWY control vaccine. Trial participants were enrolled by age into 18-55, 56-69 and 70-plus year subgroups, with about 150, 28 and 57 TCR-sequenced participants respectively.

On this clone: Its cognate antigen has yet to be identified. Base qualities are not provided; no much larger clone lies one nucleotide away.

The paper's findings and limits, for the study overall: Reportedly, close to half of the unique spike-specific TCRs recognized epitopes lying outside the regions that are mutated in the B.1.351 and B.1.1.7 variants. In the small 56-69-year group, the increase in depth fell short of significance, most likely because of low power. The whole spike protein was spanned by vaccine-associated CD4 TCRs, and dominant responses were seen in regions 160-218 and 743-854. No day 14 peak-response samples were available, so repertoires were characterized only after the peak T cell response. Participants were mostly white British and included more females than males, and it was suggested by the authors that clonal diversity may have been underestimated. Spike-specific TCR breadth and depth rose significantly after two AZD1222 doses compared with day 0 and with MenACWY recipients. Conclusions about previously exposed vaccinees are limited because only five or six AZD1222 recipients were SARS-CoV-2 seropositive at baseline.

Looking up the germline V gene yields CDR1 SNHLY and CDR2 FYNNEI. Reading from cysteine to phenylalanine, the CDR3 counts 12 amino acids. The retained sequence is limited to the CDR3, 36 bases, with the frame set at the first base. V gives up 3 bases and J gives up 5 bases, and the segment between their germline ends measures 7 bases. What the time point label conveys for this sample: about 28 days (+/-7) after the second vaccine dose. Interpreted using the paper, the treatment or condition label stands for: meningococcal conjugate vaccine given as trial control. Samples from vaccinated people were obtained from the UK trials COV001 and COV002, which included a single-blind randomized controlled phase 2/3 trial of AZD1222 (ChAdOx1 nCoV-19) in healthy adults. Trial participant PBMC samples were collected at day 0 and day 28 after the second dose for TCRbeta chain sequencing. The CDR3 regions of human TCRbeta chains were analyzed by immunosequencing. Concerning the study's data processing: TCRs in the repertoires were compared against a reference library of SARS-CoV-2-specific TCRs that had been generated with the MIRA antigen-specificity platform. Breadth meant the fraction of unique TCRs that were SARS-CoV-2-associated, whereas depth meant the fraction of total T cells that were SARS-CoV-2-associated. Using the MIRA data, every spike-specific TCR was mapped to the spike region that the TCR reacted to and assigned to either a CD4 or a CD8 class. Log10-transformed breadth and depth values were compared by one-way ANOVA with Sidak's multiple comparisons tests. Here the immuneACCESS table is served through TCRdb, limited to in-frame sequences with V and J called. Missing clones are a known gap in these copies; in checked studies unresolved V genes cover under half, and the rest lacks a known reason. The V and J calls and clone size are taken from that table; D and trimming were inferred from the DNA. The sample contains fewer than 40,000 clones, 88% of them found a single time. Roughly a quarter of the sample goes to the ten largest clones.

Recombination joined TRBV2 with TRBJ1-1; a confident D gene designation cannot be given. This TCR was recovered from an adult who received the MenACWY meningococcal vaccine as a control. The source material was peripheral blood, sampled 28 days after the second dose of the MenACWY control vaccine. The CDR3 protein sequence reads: CASSDLGTEAFF. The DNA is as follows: TGTGCCAGCAGTGACTTGGGGACTGAAGCTTTCTTT.